This TCR beta chain is drawn from a study of cytotoxic CD8 clonotypes in ibrutinib-treated CLL. At the level of the study: Among the samples, the mean was approximately 250,000 productive templates and roughly 100,000 productive rearrangements.

Assay used: immunoSEQ multiplex PCR; TCRdb lists only in-frame clones, some missing. The table includes 100,000 to 150,000 clones, approximately 83% detected once. This clone was seen only a few times. Antigen specificity is unknown. Different DNA sequences within this sample yield the same CDR3. The V gene lost 4 bases and the J gene lost 0 bases, with 7 bases spanning the gap. The CDR3 covers 14 residues. CDR1 ENHRY and CDR2 SYGVKD come from the germline V gene. Study outcomes and limitations: Public clonotypes, found uncommonly, either contracted or stayed stable on treatment.

The clonotype comes from a human donor with chronic lymphocytic leukemia. The chain carries TRBV10-3 and TRBJ1-3; a possible D gene is TRBD1 (5 bases). The sequenced sample was PBMCs, obtained after 24 months of ibrutinib treatment. CDR3 bases: TGTGCCATCAGTGCAGGGAGCTCTGGAAACACCATATATTTT. As protein: CAISAGSSGNTIYF.